These T cell receptor beta chains were read from a single sample in a study of T cells in Graves' hyperthyroidism and ophthalmopathy. One entry per CDR3 protein, called by TCRdb with MiXCR from the multiplex PCR reads. Among 600,000 to 850,000 distinct CDR3 sequences listed, around 20% were seen once. Sequences were obtained from blood. Receptors were obtained from a woman between 45 and 60 years old with Graves' hyperthyroidism that later progressed to Graves' ophthalmopathy. Both conserved end residues are part of each CDR3. Each record gives: clone size, V gene, J gene, D gene, CDR3 protein, CDR3 DNA. The D gene is left open where the match is weak. Size values are once, few and many counts, or a class for expanded clones, and some rows have none.

>few|TRBV6-1|TRBJ1-2|.
CASEERANYGYTF
TGTGCCAGCGAGGAGAGGGCTAACTATGGCTACACCTTC
>many|TRBV7-9|TRBJ2-7|.
CASSPPASSYEQYF
TGTGCCAGCAGCCCACCGGCGAGCTCCTACGAGCAGTACTTC
>.|TRBV5-1|TRBJ2-7|.
CASSSGGRGSFYEQYF
TGCGCCAGCAGCTCGGGTGGACGGGGGAGCTTCTACGAGCAGTACTTC
>many|TRBV2|TRBJ1-1|.
CASSPGSGNTEAFF
TGTGCCAGCAGTCCCGGCTCAGGGAACACTGAAGCTTTCTTT
>few|TRBV7-3|TRBJ2-3|.
CASSPSGGTYTDTQYF
TGTGCCAGCAGTCCCTCTGGAGGGACCTACACAGATACGCAGTATTTT
>few|TRBV12-3/TRBV12-4|TRBJ1-2|.
CASNPVWGGTYGYTF
TGTGCCAGCAACCCTGTTTGGGGGGGAACCTATGGCTACACCTTC
>few|TRBV2|TRBJ2-5|.
CASSEAQVGDQYF
TGTGCCAGCAGTGAAGCGCAGGTTGGGGACCAGTACTTC
>many|TRBV12-3/TRBV12-4|TRBJ1-4|.
CASSPDGASNEKLFF
TGTGCCAGCAGTCCCGACGGTGCTAGTAATGAAAAACTGTTTTTT
>.|TRBV6-5|TRBJ1-4|.
CASSYSVGTNEKLFF
TGTGCCAGCAGTTACTCGGTCGGAACTAATGAAAAACTGTTTTTT
>.|TRBV6-1|TRBJ1-2|TRBD1
CASSTRTGTHGYTF
TGTGCCAGCAGTACACGGACAGGGACTCACGGCTACACCTTC
>.|TRBV18|TRBJ2-5|.
CASSPRNRVHQETQYF
TGTGCCAGCTCACCAAGGAACAGGGTCCACCAAGAGACCCAGTACTTC
>few|TRBV6-5|TRBJ2-3|.
CASSYSGRGAGDTQYF
TGTGCCAGCAGTTACTCGGGTCGGGGGGCGGGAGATACGCAGTATTTT
>.|TRBV20-1|TRBJ1-5|.
CSARDPTPNQPQHF
TGCAGTGCTAGAGATCCCACACCCAATCAGCCCCAGCATTTT
>few|TRBV18|TRBJ2-5|.
CASSPPYAETQYF
TGTGCCAGCTCACCACCATACGCGGAGACCCAGTACTTC
>many|TRBV2|TRBJ2-3|TRBD2
CASSEGLAEPTDTQYF
TGTGCCAGCAGTGAAGGGCTAGCGGAACCCACAGATACGCAGTATTTT
>.|TRBV9|TRBJ1-5|TRBD1
CASSARDRVHSNQPQHF
TGTGCCAGCAGCGCGCGGGACAGGGTCCATAGCAATCAGCCCCAGCATTTT
>many|TRBV12-3/TRBV12-4|TRBJ2-3|.
CASSLGGESTDTQYF
TGTGCCAGCAGTCTCGGAGGGGAGAGCACAGATACGCAGTATTTT
>many|TRBV3-1|TRBJ1-1|.
CASSQEALNTEAFF
TGTGCCAGCAGCCAAGAGGCCCTGAACACTGAAGCTTTCTTT
>.|TRBV7-3|TRBJ2-5|TRBD1
CASSLIGTEEETQYF
TGTGCCAGCAGCTTAATTGGGACAGAAGAAGAGACCCAGTACTTC
>.|TRBV5-1|TRBJ2-5|.
CASSYRDGQETQYF
TGCGCCAGCAGCTACCGGGACGGCCAAGAGACCCAGTACTTC
>.|TRBV30|TRBJ1-3|.
CAWSPGTPGNTIYF
TGTGCCTGGAGTCCAGGGACGCCTGGAAACACCATATATTTT
>many|TRBV11-2|TRBJ2-2|.
CASSLEAGTWGELFF
TGTGCCAGCAGCTTAGAGGCGGGGACATGGGGGGAGCTGTTTTTT
>few|TRBV19|TRBJ2-3|TRBD1
CASAGGQTTDTQYF
TGTGCCAGTGCAGGGGGCCAGACCACAGATACGCAGTATTTT
>.|TRBV19|TRBJ2-7|TRBD1
CASSSPRDRDGDEQYF
TGTGCCAGTAGTAGCCCCCGGGACAGGGATGGAGACGAGCAGTACTTC
>few|TRBV9|TRBJ2-1|.
CASSVSFSGANEQFF
TGTGCCAGCAGCGTAAGTTTTTCCGGGGCCAATGAGCAGTTCTTC
>once|TRBV28|TRBJ2-5|.
CASSARGRAYQETQYF
TGTGCCAGCAGTGCCCGGGGGCGAGCCTATCAAGAGACCCAGTACTTC
>.|TRBV6-1|TRBJ2-7|TRBD1
CASSENTGDEQYF
TGTGCCAGCAGTGAGAACACAGGGGATGAGCAGTACTTC
>many|TRBV7-9|TRBJ1-4|TRBD1
CASSSDRGTNEKLFF
TGTGCCAGCAGCTCGGACAGGGGGACTAATGAAAAACTGTTTTTT
>.|TRBV20-1|TRBJ1-3|.
CSARDWTEAGNTIYF
TGCAGTGCTAGAGATTGGACGGAGGCTGGAAACACCATATATTTT
>.|TRBV20-1|TRBJ2-1|.
CSGARSGSYNEQFF
TGCAGTGGGGCCCGTTCGGGGTCCTACAATGAGCAGTTCTTC
>few|TRBV6-5|TRBJ1-1|.
CASSYYGNLNTEAFF
TGTGCCAGCAGTTACTACGGCAATTTGAACACTGAAGCTTTCTTT
>many|TRBV6-1|TRBJ2-7|.
CASSTGTKHYEQYF
TGTGCCAGCAGTACCGGGACAAAGCACTACGAGCAGTACTTC
>many|TRBV27|TRBJ1-1|TRBD1
CASSSTGGLNTEAFF
TGTGCCAGCAGTTCCACAGGGGGTCTGAACACTGAAGCTTTCTTT
>.|TRBV20-1|TRBJ2-7|TRBD1
CSANDRVYEQYF
TGCAGTGCAAACGACAGGGTCTACGAGCAGTACTTC
>many|TRBV6-1|TRBJ1-2|.
CASSARTANYGYTF
TGTGCCAGCAGTGCGAGGACGGCTAACTATGGCTACACCTTC
>many|TRBV20-1|TRBJ1-5|TRBD1
CSAYGTEENQPQHF
TGCAGTGCTTACGGGACAGAGGAAAATCAGCCCCAGCATTTT
>.|TRBV6-1|TRBJ2-1|TRBD2
CASTPLPGLAGGMGEQFF
TGTGCCAGCACCCCACTACCGGGACTAGCGGGGGGGATGGGTGAGCAGTTCTTC
>many|TRBV12-3/TRBV12-4|TRBJ1-5|.
CASSPEGQGWQPQHF
TGTGCCAGCAGCCCAGAGGGTCAGGGTTGGCAGCCCCAGCATTTT
>.|TRBV27|TRBJ2-3|TRBD2
CASSSHRTSRTDTQYF
TGTGCCAGCAGTTCTCACCGGACTAGTCGCACAGATACGCAGTATTTT
>few|TRBV5-6|TRBJ1-5|TRBD1
CASSLGQGVSQPQHF
TGTGCCAGCAGCTTGGGACAGGGAGTGAGTCAGCCCCAGCATTTT
>.|TRBV10-3|TRBJ2-7|.
CATNFALSAEQYF
TGTGCCACGAATTTTGCCCTCTCAGCCGAGCAGTACTTC
>many|TRBV12-3/TRBV12-4|TRBJ1-1|.
CASSFDTRRAEAFF
TGTGCCAGCAGTTTCGACACCCGACGGGCTGAAGCTTTCTTT
>many|TRBV20-1|TRBJ2-3|TRBD2
CSVKRGATDTQYF
TGCAGTGTCAAGCGGGGAGCCACAGATACGCAGTATTTT
>few|TRBV20-1|TRBJ2-1|TRBD2
CSAGTSWGNEQFF
TGCAGTGCTGGGACTAGCTGGGGCAATGAGCAGTTCTTC
>many|TRBV7-8|TRBJ1-1|.
CASSLGTSAEAFF
TGTGCCAGCAGCCTAGGGACATCTGCTGAAGCTTTCTTT
>.|TRBV12-3/TRBV12-4|TRBJ2-1|TRBD1
CASSFTGGAYNEQFF
TGTGCCAGCAGTTTCACAGGGGGCGCCTACAATGAGCAGTTCTTC
>many|TRBV12-3/TRBV12-4|TRBJ1-2|.
CASSFPQRANGYTF
TGTGCCAGCAGTTTCCCTCAGAGGGCAAATGGCTACACCTTC
>.|TRBV12-3/TRBV12-4|TRBJ2-2|TRBD2
CASSLGVGLAAGELFF
TGTGCCAGCAGTTTGGGGGTGGGACTAGCGGCCGGGGAGCTGTTTTTT
>many|TRBV20-1|TRBJ1-6|.
CSASQGMNSPLHF
TGCAGTGCTAGCCAGGGGATGAATTCACCCCTCCACTTT
>.|TRBV12-3/TRBV12-4|TRBJ1-2|.
CASSSFTGPTAGGYTF
TGTGCCAGCAGTTCCTTCACAGGGCCAACCGCTGGGGGCTACACCTTC
>.|TRBV7-3|TRBJ2-1|TRBD2
CASGFERGVHNEQFF
TGTGCCAGCGGCTTCGAGCGGGGGGTACACAATGAGCAGTTCTTC
>few|TRBV18|TRBJ2-5|TRBD2
CASFDPGLGIQETQYF
TGTGCCAGCTTTGATCCGGGACTAGGAATCCAAGAGACCCAGTACTTC
>.|TRBV19|TRBJ2-2|.
CACGGANTGELFF
TGTGCCTGCGGCGGGGCGAACACCGGGGAGCTGTTTTTT
>few|TRBV5-1|TRBJ1-4|.
CASSLMGATNEKLFF
TGCGCCAGCAGCTTGATGGGGGCAACTAATGAAAAACTGTTTTTT
>many|TRBV5-1|TRBJ1-2|TRBD1
CASSLAGGRDYGYTF
TGCGCCAGCAGCTTGGCAGGGGGCCGTGACTATGGCTACACCTTC